This TCR beta chain came from a study of identical twins. Healthy Caucasians supplied all donations. A universal primer site was added by template switching, and unique molecular identifiers were carried by the cDNA. Using its own MiXCR run on the 5' RACE reads, TCRdb lists one record per CDR3 protein. The data contain about 340,000 distinct CDR3 sequences, roughly 12% of them singletons. This sample also appeared in a second study, on yellow fever vaccine responses in identical twins.

The receptor's source is a woman younger than 35 in good health. The sequencing sample was made of CD8+ T cells sorted from blood.

The CDR3 loop reads CASSQEYSQRQPQHF. The CDR3 coding sequence is TGCGCCAGCAGCCAAGAATATAGTCAGCGTCAGCCCCAGCATTTT. The rearrangement uses TRBV4-1 and TRBJ1-5; D uncertain. CDR1 is MGHRA, CDR2 YSYEKL, per germline. With 0 bases removed from V and 6 bases from J, the gap between germline ends came to 12 bases. The CDR3 is 15 amino acids.